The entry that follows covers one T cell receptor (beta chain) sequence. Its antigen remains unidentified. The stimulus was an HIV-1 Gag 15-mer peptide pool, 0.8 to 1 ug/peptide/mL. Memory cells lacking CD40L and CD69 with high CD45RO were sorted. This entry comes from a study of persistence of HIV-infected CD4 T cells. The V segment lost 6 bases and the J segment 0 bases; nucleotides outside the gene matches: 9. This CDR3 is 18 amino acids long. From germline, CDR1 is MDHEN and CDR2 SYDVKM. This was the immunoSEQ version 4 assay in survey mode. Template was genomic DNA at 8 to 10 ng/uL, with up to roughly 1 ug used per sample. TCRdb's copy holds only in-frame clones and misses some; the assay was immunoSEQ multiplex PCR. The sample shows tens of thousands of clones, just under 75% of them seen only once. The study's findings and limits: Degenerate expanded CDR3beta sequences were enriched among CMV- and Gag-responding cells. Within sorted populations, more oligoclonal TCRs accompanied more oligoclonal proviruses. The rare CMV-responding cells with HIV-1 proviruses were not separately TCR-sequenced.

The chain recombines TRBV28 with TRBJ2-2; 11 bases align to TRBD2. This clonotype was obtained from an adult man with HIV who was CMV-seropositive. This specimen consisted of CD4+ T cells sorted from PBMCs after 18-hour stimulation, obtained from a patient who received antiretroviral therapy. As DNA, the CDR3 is TGTGCCAGCAGGAGTAGACTAGCGGGGTTATCGAACACCGGGGAGCTGTTTTTT. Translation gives CASRSRLAGLSNTGELFF.